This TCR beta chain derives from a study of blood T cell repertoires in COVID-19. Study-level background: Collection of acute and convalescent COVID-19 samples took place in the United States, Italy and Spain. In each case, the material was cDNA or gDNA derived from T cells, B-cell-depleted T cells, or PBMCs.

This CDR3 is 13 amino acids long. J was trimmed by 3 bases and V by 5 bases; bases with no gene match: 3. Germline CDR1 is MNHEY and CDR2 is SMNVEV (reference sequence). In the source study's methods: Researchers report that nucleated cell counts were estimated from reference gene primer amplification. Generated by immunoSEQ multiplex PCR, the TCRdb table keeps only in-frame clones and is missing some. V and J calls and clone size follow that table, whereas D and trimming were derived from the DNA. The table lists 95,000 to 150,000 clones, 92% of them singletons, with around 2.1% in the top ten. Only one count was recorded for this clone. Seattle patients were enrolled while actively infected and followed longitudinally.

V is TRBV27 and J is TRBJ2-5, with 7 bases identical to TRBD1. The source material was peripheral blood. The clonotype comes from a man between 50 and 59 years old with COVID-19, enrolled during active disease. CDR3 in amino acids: CASSPQGEETQYF. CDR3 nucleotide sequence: TGTGCCAGCAGTCCTCAGGGGGAAGAGACCCAGTACTTC.